The source of this T cell receptor beta chain is a study of chronic HIV infection and antiretroviral therapy. V was cut by 4 bases and J by 2 bases, with 14 bases left in between. This CDR3 contains 14 residues. Germline V gene data show CDR1 as SQVTM and CDR2 as ANQGSEA. TCRdb recomputed calls from the 5' RACE reads with MiXCR, one row per CDR3 protein. The sample has some 43,000 distinct CDR3 sequences; over 15% are singletons. Source material: peripheral blood. This receptor was taken from an adult who had HIV and had not received antiretroviral therapy, or was an uninfected healthy control (not recorded which). The chain carries TRBV29-1 and TRBJ1-2; a weak D match, TRBD1 (5 bases). The CDR3 DNA reads as TGCAGCGTTGGGGACGCTAACTGGAACTATGGCTACACCTTC. This encodes CSVGDANWNYGYTF.